Described below is a single T cell receptor (beta chain) sequence and its context. Germline V CDR1 and CDR2: MNHEY, SVGAGI. The CDR3 covers 14 residues. V gave up 2 bases and J gave up 5 bases, with 7 bases separating them. This sample is drawn from a study of PD-1 blockade in classical Hodgkin lymphoma. Across the study: Patients were infused with nivolumab 3 mg/kg every 2 weeks.

The method was immunoSEQ multiplex PCR; TCRdb's version includes in-frame clones alone and lacks a portion of them. This table has approximately 8,300 clones, about 74% appearing once. Patients all relapsed after autologous stem cell transplantation, and there was variation in brentuximab vedotin exposure. CD4+ T cells were purified from thawed PBMCs by negative selection. The sequenced sample was CD4+ T cells from blood, obtained at baseline. The chain combines TRBV6-5 with TRBJ1-6; D might be TRBD1 (5 bases). This sequence was found in a human donor with classical Hodgkin lymphoma. The CDR3 DNA reads TGTGCCAGCAGTTACAGGGGTAATAATTCACCCCTCCACTTT. Translating it yields CASSYRGNNSPLHF.